The sequence of this TCR beta chain was determined in a study of T cells in Graves' hyperthyroidism and ophthalmopathy. At least ten counts were recorded for this clonotype. Germline CDR1 is DFQATT and CDR2 is SNEGSKA (reference sequence). This CDR3 is built from 14 residues. The junction had 5 bases not matched to a gene; V was cut back by 2 bases and J by 4 bases. Researchers amplified the TCR beta CDR3 regions from RNA transcripts. TCR CDR3 regions were first amplified by RT-PCR with HTBI primers. TCRdb reanalysed the multiplex PCR reads using MiXCR and keeps one entry per CDR3 protein. The sample has hundreds of thousands of distinct CDR3 sequences, roughly 17% seen once.

The sequenced sample consisted of blood. V usage is TRBV20-1 and J usage is TRBJ2-5; 9 nucleotides match TRBD2. This receptor was taken from a woman in her 30s with Graves' hyperthyroidism. DNA for the CDR3: TGCAGTGCTAGAATTAGCGGGAGCCTAGAGACCCAGTACTTC. Its translation: CSARISGSLETQYF.